This T cell receptor beta chain was captured in a study of blood T cell repertoires in COVID-19. Across the whole study: Material from acute and convalescent COVID-19 was sourced from the United States, Italy and Spain. PBMCs, B-cell-depleted T cells, or T cells were the source of the cDNA or gDNA that made up the material.

V lost 2 bases to trimming and J lost 1 base, with 13 bases between them. This CDR3 has 16 amino acids. The germline V gene encodes CDR1 SNHLY and CDR2 FYNNEI. Under the authors' procedure: The assay estimated nucleated cells by amplifying reference gene primers. The repertoire was sequenced with immunoSEQ multiplex PCR; TCRdb's copy has only in-frame clones and lacks some. V and J calls plus clone size are reproduced from that table; the DNA served to infer D and trimming. This sample yields over 150,000 clones, of which 83% are seen a single time; over 2% belongs to the top ten. This clonotype was sampled from an elderly woman with acute or convalescent COVID-19. The J gene is TRBJ2-3, the V gene TRBV2; TRBD2 is a possible D gene (6 bases). The sample consisted of peripheral blood. CDR3 residues: CASSELGGAGTDTQYF. CDR3 sequence (DNA): TGTGCCAGCAGTGAACTCGGGGGAGCAGGCACAGATACGCAGTATTTT.